This T cell receptor beta chain was sequenced during a study of T cells in Graves' hyperthyroidism and ophthalmopathy. In the study overall: It was at initial diagnosis, before any treatment, that peripheral blood was collected.

This clonotype showed up just a few times. This may be a read error, as it is one base from a much larger clone. Amplified TCR beta CDR3 regions came from RNA transcripts. First-round RT-PCR targeting the TCR CDR3 was performed with the HTBI primer set. In TCRdb, the multiplex PCR reads were re-called with MiXCR into one record per CDR3 protein. This table holds 500,000 to 600,000 distinct CDR3 sequences, just under 20% found once. Ophthalmopathy patients had moderate-to-severe active disease, CAS ≥3, NOSPECS ≥4, and disease duration under 3 months. Out of 8.5 to 10 ml of fresh peripheral blood came the PBMCs. This CDR3 has 13 residues. Germline V gene lookup returns CDR1 MNHEY and CDR2 SMNVEV (reference sequence). Deletions cut 4 bases from V and 1 base from J, with 7 bases between.

This sequence originates from a man between 40 and 49 years old with Graves' ophthalmopathy. The sample was blood. The chain combines TRBV27 with TRBJ1-1; no reliable D call. In nucleotides, the CDR3 is TGTGCCAGCAGTTCCGAGTGGAACACTGAAGCTTTCTTT. Amino acids: CASSSEWNTEAFF.